What follows are 4 T cell receptor beta chains derived from one specimen sequenced in a study of T cell changes during pregnancy in multiple sclerosis (dated by TCRdb to about 2019). Library preparation used the immunoSEQ multiplex PCR assay. TCRdb mirrors the immuneACCESS table, restricted to in-frame sequences. Some clones are absent from its copies; in checked studies, under half trace to an unresolved V gene, and the reason for the others is unknown. This sample gives over 50,000 clones in total; around 90% of them show up just once. 1.5% to 2% of the sample belongs to the ten largest clones. This specimen consisted of peripheral blood, obtained in the first trimester of pregnancy. The receptors were gathered from a female donor with multiple sclerosis, enrolled in a pregnancy study.

The rearrangement uses TRBV6-6 and TRBJ2-1; 14 bases line up with TRBD2. This CDR3 contains 14 residues. V trimming: 7 bases; J trimming: 16 bases; junction bases outside the gene matches: 12. The germline CDR1 and CDR2 sequences are MNHNY and SVGAGI (reference sequence). Here the CDR3 DNA reads TGTGCCAGCACTGACACGGGACTAGCGGGAGATGGTTTCTTC. Translation gives CASTDTGLAGDGFF.

In this sample, this clone turned up a few times. The genes are TRBV27 and TRBJ2-3, with 10 bases aligning to TRBD2. Germline V lookup: CDR1 MNHEY, CDR2 SMNVEV (reference sequence). The CDR3 runs to 15 residues. The ends lost 5 bases at V and 4 bases at J; junction bases unmatched: 6. CDR3 sequence: CASSALAGVPDTQYF. Here the CDR3 DNA reads TGTGCCAGCAGTGCTCTAGCGGGAGTACCAGATACGCAGTATTTT.

The J gene is TRBJ2-1, the V gene TRBV28; 8 bases map to TRBD2. V dropped 6 bases and J dropped 10; count of bases not matched to a gene: 14. The CDR3 loop spans 15 amino acids. CDR1 and CDR2 from the germline V gene are MDHEN and SYDVKM. The chain's CDR3 is CASRRPGLDYREQFF. The CDR3 nucleotides read TGTGCCAGCAGACGACCGGGACTAGACTATAGGGAGCAGTTCTTC.

The CDR3 spells CASSSGRGQVDSYEQYF. CDR3 sequence (DNA): TGCGCCAGCAGCTCCGGGAGAGGGCAGGTAGATTCCTACGAGCAGTACTTC. This chain links TRBV5-1 with TRBJ2-7, with D possibly matching TRBD2 (6 bases). V was shortened by 3 bases and J by 1 base, with 20 bases between the two germline ends. Germline CDR1 reads SGHRS; CDR2 reads YFSETQ. The CDR3 contains 17 residues.